This passage covers 32 T cell receptor beta chains from one sample sequenced in a study of early T cells in non-severe SARS-CoV-2 infection. TCRdb redid the calling of the 5' RACE reads with MiXCR, one entry per CDR3 protein. The sample lists 29,000 or so distinct CDR3 sequences; under 10% were seen once. The sample was whole blood. These receptors were obtained from an adult who was a healthcare worker with PCR-confirmed SARS-CoV-2 infection or an uninfected control (not recorded which).

In its sample, this clonotype was seen many times. CDR3 DNA: TGTGCCAGCGGGGGACAGGGGGCTTCACCCCTCCACTTT. Amino acid sequence: CASGGQGASPLHF. The chain has TRBV7-2 and TRBJ1-6; 12 positions agree with TRBD1. The CDR3 has 13 residues. V trimming: 8 bases; J trimming: 9 bases; junction bases outside the gene matches: 2. Germline V CDR1 and CDR2: SGHTA, FQGNSA.

This clonotype was recorded at least ten times. The CDR3 loop is CASSGTGTPGYTF. The CDR3 DNA follows: TGCGCCAGCAGTGGTACCGGGACTCCTGGCTACACCTTC. V and J are TRBV10-2 and TRBJ1-2; the D gene is possibly TRBD1 (5 bases). The ends were cut back, 4 bases at V and 7 bases at J, with 13 bases in the middle. From germline, CDR1 is WSHSY and CDR2 SAAADI. The CDR3 is 13 residues long.

In its sample, this clonotype was seen many times. The chain recombines TRBV6-5 with TRBJ1-6; TRBD1 agrees at 9 bases. The V gene's germline CDR1 is MNHEY and CDR2 SVGAGI. With V trimmed by 6 bases and J by 5 bases, 8 bases remained unmatched. The CDR3 runs to 16 residues. Written as DNA, the CDR3 is TGTGCCAGCAGACCTCCGGGACAGGGCGATAATTCACCCCTCCACTTT. Protein: CASRPPGQGDNSPLHF.

This clonotype occurred a few times. The V call is TRBV10-2, the J call TRBJ2-3; 8 bases line up with TRBD1. The CDR3 loop spans 15 amino acids. The V gene's germline CDR1 is WSHSY and CDR2 SAAADI. CDR3 loop: CATLDLRGLTDTQYF. The CDR3, as DNA: TGCGCTACACTCGATCTCAGGGGGCTCACAGATACGCAGTATTTT.

The J gene is TRBJ2-7, the V gene TRBV7-3, with D perhaps matching TRBD1 or TRBD2 (7 bases each). From germline, CDR1 is SGHTA and CDR2 FQGTGA. CDR3 length: 14 residues. Trimming took off 3 bases at V and 1 base at J, with 10 bases between the two ends. CDR3 sequence reads: CASSFRGGSYEQYF. The CDR3 DNA sequence: TGTGCCAGCAGCTTCAGGGGGGGGTCCTACGAGCAGTACTTC.

This chain connects TRBV3-1 to TRBJ2-1; D gene uncertain. The CDR3 consists of 14 residues. The germline CDR1 and CDR2 sequences are LGHDT and YNNKEL (reference sequence). The V and J ends lost 1 base and 5 bases respectively, with 9 bases between them. The CDR3 protein is CASSQVVDNNEQFF. The CDR3 DNA reads TGTGCCAGCAGCCAAGTAGTGGATAACAATGAGCAGTTCTTC.

This clonotype was seen repeatedly, ten times or more. J is TRBJ1-2 and V is TRBV11-2, with D unresolved. This CDR3 spans 16 amino acids. Germline V gene sequence: CDR1 SGHAT, CDR2 FQNNGV. Trimming pared 1 base from V and 0 bases from J, leaving 12 bases between. The DNA of the CDR3 is TGTGCCAGCAGCTTAGGTCGGGGAAGAGCTAACTATGGCTACACCTTC. It codes for CASSLGRGRANYGYTF.

This sequence joins TRBV25-1 and TRBJ2-1; D ambiguous. This CDR3 region has 14 residues. CDR1 is MGHDK and CDR2 is SYGVNS in the germline V gene. V shed 0 bases and J shed 7 bases, with 10 bases lying between them. The CDR3 coding sequence is TGTGCCAGCAGTGAATATTACACCTGGAATGAGCAGTTCTTC. This encodes CASSEYYTWNEQFF.

There are many counts of this clonotype. The chain recombines TRBV11-2 with TRBJ2-3; D is perhaps TRBD1 (6 bases). Trimming took 5 bases from V and 4 from J, leaving 16 bases between them. The CDR3 extends over 15 amino acids. The germline gives CDR1 SGHAT, CDR2 FQNNGV. CDR3 nucleotide sequence: TGTGCCAGCAGCCTCAGTACAGGGTGGTCAGATACGCAGTATTTT. It yields the protein CASSLSTGWSDTQYF.

This clonotype was picked up many times. The J gene is TRBJ1-6, the V gene TRBV6-1; TRBD1 might be the D (5 bases). The germline gives CDR1 MNHNS, CDR2 SASEGT. The CDR3 extends over 13 amino acids. V lost 6 bases, J lost 10 bases, and 13 bases lay in between. The CDR3 DNA reads TGTGCCAGCAGCGCCCAGGGCGACTCACCCCTCCACTTT. It codes for CASSAQGDSPLHF.

There are many counts of this clonotype. The J gene is TRBJ2-2, the V gene TRBV7-9, with D unclear. From germline, CDR1 is SEHNR and CDR2 FQNEAQ (reference sequence). Trimming took 5 bases from V and 6 from J, leaving 7 bases between them. CDR3 size: 12 residues. The CDR3, as DNA: TGTGCCAGCAGCGGGTACGCCGGGGAGCTGTTTTTT. This sequence encodes CASSGYAGELFF.

Ten or more counts support this clonotype. J is TRBJ1-1 and V is TRBV27; D perhaps matches TRBD1 (6 bases). The germline gives CDR1 MNHEY, CDR2 SMNVEV (reference sequence). The CDR3 runs 16 residues. V lost 1 base to trimming and J lost 4 bases, with 16 bases between them. In nucleotides, the CDR3 is TGTGCCAGCAGTTTATTCAGGGGCCTCGTAAGCACTGAAGCTTTCTTT. Its translation: CASSLFRGLVSTEAFF.

This clonotype was seen at least ten times. CDR3 nucleotides: TGTGCCAGCAGCTTCGGGACTAGCGGGGGCGATGAGCAGTTCTTC. Amino acids: CASSFGTSGGDEQFF. J is TRBJ2-1 and V is TRBV4-2, with 14 bases that match TRBD2. Germline CDR1 reads LGHNA; CDR2 reads YNFKEQ. Unmatched junction bases numbered 5, after V lost 5 bases and J lost 8 bases. The CDR3 has 15 residues.

This clonotype was counted ten times or more. V and J are TRBV11-3 and TRBJ2-1, with TRBD2 matching over 7 bases. This CDR3 comprises 14 residues. Trimming removed 3 bases from V and 6 bases from J; junction bases left unmatched: 5. CDR1 and CDR2 from the germline V gene are SGHNT and YENEEA. CDR3 coding DNA: TGTGCCAGCAGCTTCCGGGCGGGGGTCAATGAGCAGTTCTTC. Protein product: CASSFRAGVNEQFF.

This clonotype was counted at least ten times. V is TRBV29-1 and J is TRBJ2-5; D gene ambiguous. This CDR3 is built from 11 residues. V dropped 4 bases and J dropped 2 bases, with 5 bases sitting between them. Germline values: CDR1 SQVTM, CDR2 ANQGSEA. DNA of the CDR3: TGCAGCGTTGGCACACAAGAGACCCAGTACTTC. Its protein product is CSVGTQETQYF. Full variable domain (rest looked up from reference TRBV29-1 and TRBJ2-5): SAVISQKPSRDICQRGTSLTIQCQVDSQVTMMFWYRQQPGQSLTLIATANQGSEATYESGFVIDKFPISRPNLTFSTLTVSNMSPEDSSIYLCSVGTQETQYFGPGTRLLVL.

To note about this clonotype: Since a much larger clone is just one base distant, this may be a read error. V and J are TRBV28 and TRBJ2-3; D not resolved. The CDR3 contains 11 residues. Germline lookup yields CDR1 MDHEN and CDR2 SYDVKM. In DNA, the CDR3 is TGTGTCAGCAGTTGGGGAGATACGCAGTATTTT. Protein sequence: CVSSWGDTQYF.

The J gene is TRBJ2-3, the V gene TRBV29-1; TRBD1 agrees at 7 bases. J lost 2 bases, V lost 2 bases, and 4 bases had no gene match. The CDR3 sequence is 14 residues long. Germline CDR1 reads SQVTM; CDR2 reads ANQGSEA. Written as DNA, the CDR3 is TGCAGCGTTGAACGGGACAGTCCCACAGATACGCAGTATTTT. Protein product: CSVERDSPTDTQYF.

This clonotype has more than one count but fewer than ten. The chain employs TRBV7-2 and TRBJ1-1, with D perhaps matching TRBD1 (5 bases). From germline, CDR1 is SGHTA and CDR2 FQGNSA. This CDR3 comprises 14 residues. Trimming removed 6 bases from V and 5 bases from J, with 16 bases in between. Here the CDR3 DNA reads TGTGCCAGCAGTCACCTGTTGGGGGGAACTGAAGCTTTCTTT. Its protein product is CASSHLLGGTEAFF.

V usage is TRBV7-2 and J usage is TRBJ2-5; 8 bases are shared with TRBD2. Germline trimming cut 4 bases from V and 4 bases from J; bases unmatched to any gene: 5. CDR3 length: 14 amino acids. Germline CDR1 and CDR2: SGHTA and FQGNSA. In nucleotides, the CDR3 is TGTGCCAGCAGCTCCCGGCGGGGGGTAGAGACCCAGTACTTC. Its protein is CASSSRRGVETQYF.

This clonotype was found many times. The gene calls are TRBV30 and TRBJ1-1; D may be TRBD1 (6 bases). The germline CDR1 and CDR2 sequences are GTSNPN and SVGIG (reference sequence). Deletions cut 3 bases from V and 4 bases from J, with 12 bases between. The CDR3 extends over 13 amino acids. The CDR3 DNA sequence: TGTGCCTGGAGATTACAGGGAAGCACTGAAGCTTTCTTT. It translates to CAWRLQGSTEAFF.

This clonotype showed up many times. This chain joins TRBV4-3 and TRBJ1-1, with D tentatively TRBD1 (5 bases). The CDR3 is 14 amino acids. Germline loops: CDR1 LGHNA, CDR2 YSLEER. V was trimmed by 3 bases and J by 9 bases, leaving 17 bases between them. The CDR3 loop reads CASSQAVRGAQAFF. Written as DNA, the CDR3 is TGCGCCAGCAGCCAGGCCGTAAGAGGGGCGCAAGCTTTCTTT.

This clonotype has at least ten counts. The chain has TRBV5-5 and TRBJ2-5, with D hard to call. The germline V gene encodes CDR1 SGHKS and CDR2 YYEKEE (reference sequence). CDR3 length: 14 residues. V was clipped by 0 bases and J by 2 bases, with 8 bases between them. CDR3: CASSLVSDQETQYF. For the CDR3, the DNA is TGTGCCAGCAGCTTGGTGTCCGATCAAGAGACCCAGTACTTC.

This clonotype was seen more than once but under ten times. V usage is TRBV20-1 and J usage is TRBJ2-4; 7 bases match TRBD1. V was clipped by 6 bases and J by 4 bases; unmatched bases: 15. The CDR3 is made up of 16 amino acids. The germline CDR1 and CDR2 sequences are DFQATT and SNEGSKA (reference sequence). CDR3: CSATGYLRLEKNIQYF. The CDR3 DNA sequence: TGCAGTGCGACAGGGTATTTACGTTTGGAGAAAAACATTCAGTACTTC.

At least ten counts were recorded for this clonotype. The chain combines TRBV6-4 with TRBJ1-2; D gene unclear. This CDR3 contains 15 residues. The germline gives CDR1 MRHNA, CDR2 SNTAGT. The V and J ends lost 2 bases and 8 bases respectively, with 18 bases between them. CDR3 sequence reads: CASSDNGLGRYGYTF. As DNA, the CDR3 is TGTGCCAGCAGTGACAACGGTTTGGGTAGATACGGCTACACCTTC.

This clonotype was counted at least ten times. The chain recombines TRBV7-8 with TRBJ2-7; D unclear. Trimming left V 6 bases short and J 6 bases short, with 12 bases between. Germline-derived CDR1 and CDR2 are SGHVS and FQNEAQ. The CDR3 loop spans 12 amino acids. CDR3 protein: CASRQTSAEQYF. In DNA form, the CDR3 reads TGTGCCAGCAGACAGACCTCGGCCGAGCAGTACTTC.

This clonotype was counted many times. This chain uses TRBV12-3 or TRBV12-4 with TRBJ2-7, with 8 nucleotides matching TRBD1. CDR3 length equals 16 residues. V shed 4 bases and J 2 bases; nucleotides not matched to a gene: 10. The CDR3 nucleotides read TGTGCCAGCAGTTCCGACCGGACAGGGATTGCCTACGAGCAGTACTTC. Its translation: CASSSDRTGIAYEQYF.

This clonotype was seen repeatedly, ten times or more. V is TRBV7-2 and J is TRBJ1-6; TRBD1 matches at 7 bases. The J segment lost 10 bases and the V segment lost 5 bases, leaving 11 bases of the junction unmatched. Germline values: CDR1 SGHTA, CDR2 FQGNSA. This CDR3 is built from 15 residues. The chain's CDR3 is CASSERQGERSPLHF. Written as DNA, the CDR3 is TGTGCCAGCAGCGAGCGACAGGGAGAGAGGTCACCCCTCCACTTT.

Ten or more counts support this clonotype. The CDR3 sequence is CASSPSIAGGQETQYF. The CDR3 region has the DNA TGCGCCAGCAGTCCCTCTATAGCGGGGGGGCAAGAGACCCAGTACTTC. V is TRBV4-3 and J is TRBJ2-5; 11 nucleotides line up with TRBD2. J gave up 2 bases and V 6 bases, and 8 bases lay outside the gene matches. The germline V gene encodes CDR1 LGHNA and CDR2 YSLEER. This CDR3 region has 16 residues.

A few counts support this clonotype. The chain employs TRBV12-3 or TRBV12-4 and TRBJ2-5, with 16 positions matching TRBD2. With V trimmed by 5 bases and J by 5 bases, 8 bases remained unmatched. The CDR3 has 17 residues. The CDR3 loop reads CASSQGTSGGAFETQYF. The CDR3 nucleotides read TGTGCCAGCAGTCAAGGGACTAGCGGGGGGGCCTTTGAGACCCAGTACTTC.

V and J are TRBV11-3 and TRBJ2-7; D tentatively fits TRBD1 or TRBD2 (5 bases each). The germline CDR1 and CDR2 sequences are SGHNT and YENEEA. V lost 1 base to trimming and J lost 2 bases, with 9 bases between them. The CDR3 is 14 amino acids. The CDR3 DNA reads TGTGCCAGCAGCTTAGGGGACGGAGCCTACGAGCAGTACTTC. It is translated as CASSLGDGAYEQYF.

This chain links TRBV7-6 with TRBJ2-2; TRBD1 aligns across 8 bases. This CDR3 region has 14 residues. Germline CDR1 is SGHVS and CDR2 is FNYEAQ. The ends lost 5 bases at V and 7 bases at J; junction bases unmatched: 6. For the CDR3, the DNA is TGTGCCAGCAGCCCCAGGGGGCAGGGCGGGGAGCTGTTTTTT. The encoded protein is CASSPRGQGGELFF.

J is TRBJ2-7 and V is TRBV12-3 or TRBV12-4; D gene unclear. V gave up 2 bases and J gave up 3 bases, with 8 bases separating them. The length of the CDR3 is 13 residues. This CDR3 is CASSLNTYYEQYF. For the CDR3, the DNA is TGTGCCAGCAGTTTAAACACTTACTACGAGCAGTACTTC.